One sample yielded the 13 T cell receptor beta chains listed below, sequenced in a study of cytomegalovirus exposure and HLA in healthy donors. PCR was performed using 60 Vbeta and 13 Jbeta primers. Using immunoSEQ multiplex PCR, the repertoire was profiled, and TCRdb retains in-frame clones only, with some absent. The table records roughly 130,000 clones, 88% of them present only once. Sequencing was done on a sample of PBMCs. These receptors all come from a middle-aged woman in good health and CMV-seronegative.

The chain combines TRBV7-8 with TRBJ2-4; 9 bases agree with TRBD2. Trimming removed 5 bases from V and 1 base from J; junction bases left unmatched: 9. This CDR3 is 17 amino acids long. In germline, CDR1 is SGHVS, CDR2 FQNEAQ. The CDR3 sequence: CASSLSAGGLAKNIQYF. The CDR3 nucleotides read TGTGCCAGCAGCCTATCAGCGGGAGGTCTGGCCAAAAACATTCAGTACTTC.

This chain uses TRBV15 with TRBJ2-7; no clear D gene. CDR1 and CDR2 from the germline V gene are LNHNV and YYDKDF (reference sequence). V lost 0 bases and J lost 4, with 13 bases in between. This CDR3 has 15 amino acids. The CDR3 sequence: CATSREYFNRYEQYF. CDR3 DNA: TGTGCCACCAGCAGAGAGTATTTCAACAGATACGAGCAGTACTTC.

The chain recombines TRBV28 with TRBJ2-2; 9 nucleotides align to TRBD1. CDR3 length: 14 amino acids. Germline V CDR1 and CDR2: MDHEN, SYDVKM. V was clipped by 6 bases and J by 6 bases; unmatched bases: 5. The CDR3 protein is CASRGQGGAGELFF. CDR3 in DNA: TGTGCCAGCAGGGGACAGGGAGGGGCCGGGGAGCTGTTTTTT. Full variable domain (outside the CDR3, taken from reference TRBV28 and TRBJ2-2): DVKVTQSSRYLVKRTGEKVFLECVQDMDHENMFWYRQDPGLGLRLIYFSYDVKMKEKGDIPEGYSVSREKKERFSLILESASTNQTSMYLCASRGQGGAGELFFGEGSRLTVL.

The rearrangement joins TRBV7-8 to TRBJ1-5; D might be TRBD1 (6 bases). The V end was cut by 4 bases, the J end by 3 bases, with 7 bases between. The CDR3 loop spans 13 amino acids. Germline CDR1 reads SGHVS; CDR2 reads FQNEAQ. In DNA form, the CDR3 reads TGTGCCAGCAGCTGGACAGACAATCAGCCCCAGCATTTT. This codes for CASSWTDNQPQHF.

The chain employs TRBV29-1 and TRBJ2-7; 9 positions match TRBD2. The CDR3 has 15 amino acids. Per germline, CDR1 SQVTM and CDR2 ANQGSEA. With V trimmed by 6 bases and J by 2 bases, 11 bases remained unmatched. The CDR3 sequence: CSVLELAGRTYEQYF. The CDR3 nucleotides are TGCAGCGTCTTGGAGCTAGCGGGAAGGACCTACGAGCAGTACTTC.

The V and J genes are TRBV6-6 and TRBJ2-1; the match to TRBD2 covers 7 bases. Germline V gives CDR1 MNHNY, CDR2 SVGAGI (reference sequence). Trimming cost V 8 bases and J 6 bases; bases outside gene matches: 10. This CDR3 is built from 14 residues. The CDR3 region is CASGGLAEVNEQFF. CDR3 bases: TGTGCCAGCGGAGGGCTAGCGGAAGTCAATGAGCAGTTCTTC.

V and J are TRBV5-6 and TRBJ1-2, with a weak D call TRBD1 (6 bases). Between the trimmed V and J ends, which lost 4 bases and 4 bases, there was a span of 14 bases. Germline values: CDR1 SGHDT, CDR2 YYEEEE. The length of the CDR3 is 14 residues. CDR3 sequence (DNA): TGTGCCAGCAGCCCCCGGGACACTGTCTATGGCTACACCTTC. Protein sequence: CASSPRDTVYGYTF.

CDR3 residues: CASRGELNSPLHF. In DNA, the CDR3 is TGTGCCAGCAGGGGAGAATTGAATTCACCCCTCCACTTT. V is TRBV6-1 and J is TRBJ1-6; D unresolved. Trimming pared 6 bases from V and 7 bases from J, leaving 10 bases between. Germline V lookup: CDR1 MNHNS, CDR2 SASEGT. The CDR3 loop spans 13 amino acids.

The sample holds a few counts of this clone. V gene TRBV5-6 combines with J gene TRBJ1-5; no clear D. The CDR3 sequence is 14 residues long. Germline V gene lookup returns CDR1 SGHDT and CDR2 YYEEEE. V was cut by 1 base and J by 3 bases, with 8 bases left in between. The CDR3 DNA is TGTGCCAGCAGCTTGCAGGTGTCCAATCAGCCCCAGCATTTT. This sequence encodes CASSLQVSNQPQHF.

The V call is TRBV27, the J call TRBJ2-7; maybe TRBD2 (7 bases). The CDR3 sequence is 15 residues long. Per the germline V gene, CDR1 is MNHEY and CDR2 is SMNVEV (reference sequence). Between the trimmed V and J ends, which lost 3 bases and 6 bases, there was a span of 18 bases. The CDR3 loop reads CASSLRGMGGSEQYF. Here the CDR3 DNA reads TGTGCCAGCAGTTTGCGGGGGATGGGGGGCTCCGAGCAGTACTTC.

The chain recombines TRBV21-1 with TRBJ2-5; the table's D gene call, TRBD1, was not cross checked with the DNA. TRBV21-1 is tagged as a pseudogene. CDR3 size: 18 residues. The DNA of the CDR3 is TGTGCCAGCAGCAAAGGGTTGGGAATGCAGACAGGCCAAGAGACCCAGTACTTC. This codes for CASSKGLGMQTGQETQYF.

This rearrangement joins TRBV6-6 to TRBJ2-7; TRBD1 might be the D (6 bases). V was shortened by 5 bases and J by 3 bases, with 17 bases between the two germline ends. The CDR3 length is 15 residues. The germline V gene has CDR1 MNHNY and CDR2 SVGAGI (reference sequence). The CDR3 loop reads CASSDRQPSLYEQYF. For the CDR3, the DNA is TGTGCCAGCAGTGACAGGCAGCCCTCTCTCTACGAGCAGTACTTC.

This clone was observed once. V and J are TRBV2 and TRBJ1-3, with a weak D call TRBD1 (5 bases). Germline V lookup: CDR1 SNHLY, CDR2 FYNNEI. Trimming cost V 4 bases and J 7 bases, with 14 bases left between them. The CDR3 consists of 14 residues. CDR3 loop: CASSVFRAPNTIYF. DNA of the CDR3: TGTGCCAGCAGTGTATTCAGGGCCCCCAACACCATATATTTT.